This TCR beta chain was documented in a study of T cell responses to AZD1222 COVID-19 vaccine. General study findings and limits: Dominant at 160-218 and 743-854, vaccine-associated CD4 TCRs also spanned spike. Only six individuals given AZD1222 were seropositive at baseline.

CDR1 is SEHNR, CDR2 FQNEAQ, per germline (reference sequence). V was trimmed by 0 bases and J by 4 bases, leaving 11 bases between them. The CDR3 sequence is 15 residues long. As for this clone: Its target is unknown.

Repertoires were generated with immunoSEQ multiplex PCR, while TCRdb's copy carries only in-frame clones and drops some. Of some 130,000 clones detected, approximately 91% appear once; the ten largest clones hold less than 1.3%. The specimen was peripheral blood, collected 28 days after the second AZD1222 dose. The genes are TRBV7-9 and TRBJ2-3; D tentatively reads TRBD1 or TRBD2 (5 bases each). This TCR derives from an adult who received the AZD1222 COVID-19 vaccine. In DNA form, the CDR3 reads TGTGCCAGCAGCTTAGCGGGACCGGAGGCAGATACGCAGTATTTT. It translates to CASSLAGPEADTQYF.